Sequencing of this T cell receptor beta chain was carried out in a study of blood T cells in healthy people across ages. This clonotype was seen a handful of times. PCR was performed a second time for about 7 to 11 cycles using a sample-barcoded 5' primer and a J-beta primer mix. TCRdb ran MiXCR on the 5' RACE reads and lists one entry per CDR3 protein. This sample yields about 580,000 distinct CDR3 sequences, of which about 45% are seen a single time; about 22% belongs to the top ten. The TCR was taken from a man older than 75 in good health. Sample: blood.

CDR3 nucleotide sequence: TGCAGTGCTAGACGCAGGACAAGTTTTGGGGAGACCCAGTACTTC. Translation gives CSARRRTSFGETQYF. The gene calls are TRBV20-1 and TRBJ2-5, with D possibly TRBD1 on 5 matching bases. This CDR3 spans 15 amino acids. The V and J ends lost 2 bases and 5 bases respectively, with 18 bases between them. Germline CDR1 and CDR2: DFQATT and SNEGSKA (reference sequence).